This T cell receptor beta chain was sequenced for a study of cytomegalovirus exposure and HLA in healthy donors. Across the study: A previous analysis identified more than 100 million unique TCR beta sequences derived from approximately 190 million T cells. The Caucasian-associated ancestry cluster held less than 85% of roughly 370 genotyped donors. Study results and caveats: A later analysis, which compared TCR beta chains of equal frequency, found the HLA-associated ones more clonally expanded. In vitro assays verified that a few CMV-associated chains recognized CMV antigens specifically.

This CDR3 is built from 13 residues. V lost 7 bases to trimming and J lost 10 bases; unmatched junction nucleotides: 7. The germline gives CDR1 MNHEY, CDR2 SVGAGI. Comments on this clone: The antigen remains unidentified.

With 60 Vbeta and 13 Jbeta primers, the PCR was carried out. The method was immunoSEQ multiplex PCR; TCRdb's version includes in-frame clones alone and lacks a portion of them. In the table there are 150,000 or so clones, over 60% of which are singletons. The chain carries TRBV6-5 and TRBJ1-6; 7 nucleotides align to TRBD1. This clonotype originated in a man between 40 and 49 years old in good health and CMV-seropositive. The specimen sequenced was PBMCs. The CDR3: CASMRAGGSPLHF. DNA of the CDR3: TGTGCCAGCATGAGGGCAGGGGGGTCACCCCTCCACTTT.